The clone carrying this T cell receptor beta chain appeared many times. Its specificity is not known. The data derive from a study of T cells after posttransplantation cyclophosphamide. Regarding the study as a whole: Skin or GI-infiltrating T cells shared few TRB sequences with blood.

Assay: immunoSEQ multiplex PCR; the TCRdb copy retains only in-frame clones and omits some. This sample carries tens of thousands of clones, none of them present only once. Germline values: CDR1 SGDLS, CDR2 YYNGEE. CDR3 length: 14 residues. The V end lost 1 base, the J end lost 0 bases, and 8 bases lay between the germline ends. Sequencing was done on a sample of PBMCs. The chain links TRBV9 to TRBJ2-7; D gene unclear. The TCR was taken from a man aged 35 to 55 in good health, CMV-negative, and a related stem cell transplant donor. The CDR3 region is CASSVHGGSYEQYF. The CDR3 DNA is TGTGCCAGCAGCGTACACGGCGGCTCCTACGAGCAGTACTTC.